The 15 T cell receptor beta chains below were found in one sample sequenced in a study of control samples from healthy donors and cancer patients. The table came from immunoSEQ multiplex PCR; TCRdb's copy has only in-frame clones and leaves some out. Seen here are 45,000 to 55,000 clones, approximately 95% observed once, and the top ten hold approximately 2.4%. Material: blood. These receptors originate from a man in his thirties or forties in good health.

This clone was detected only a few times. This rearrangement joins TRBV30 to TRBJ1-4, with a possible D match to TRBD1 (5 bases). V gave up 2 bases and J gave up 6 bases, with 10 bases separating them. The CDR3 has 13 residues. The germline gives CDR1 GTSNPN, CDR2 SVGIG (reference sequence). The CDR3 loop reads CAWSKQGHEKLFF. For the CDR3, the DNA is TGTGCCTGGAGTAAGCAGGGACATGAAAAACTGTTTTTT.

This clone was seen once. The J gene is TRBJ2-7, the V gene TRBV27, with a weak D call TRBD1 (5 bases). With 5 bases removed from V and 2 bases from J, the gap between germline ends came to 16 bases. This CDR3 is 15 amino acids long. In germline, CDR1 is MNHEY, CDR2 SMNVEV (reference sequence). The CDR3 here is CASSHSSDNTYEQYF. CDR3 DNA sequence: TGTGCCAGCAGTCACTCATCGGACAACACCTACGAGCAGTACTTC.

This sequence joins TRBV7-8 and TRBJ2-7; D is ambiguous. The germline V gene encodes CDR1 SGHVS and CDR2 FQNEAQ. The V and J ends lost 1 base and 3 bases respectively, with 7 bases between them. The CDR3 covers 13 residues. The CDR3, as DNA: TGTGCCAGCAGCTTAGGGGAAAACTACGAGCAGTACTTC. As protein: CASSLGENYEQYF. The full variable domain, rest sourced from reference TRBV7-8 and TRBJ2-7, is GAGVSQSPRYKVAKRGQDVALRCDPISGHVSLFWYQQALGQGPEFLTYFQNEAQLDKSGLPSDRFFAERPEGSVSTLKIQRTQQEDSAVYLCASSLGENYEQYFGPGTRLTVT.

CDR3 residues: CASSVRTGLNEKLFF. The CDR3 DNA is TGTGCCAGCAGCGTGAGGACAGGGTTGAATGAAAAACTGTTTTTT. The gene calls are TRBV9 and TRBJ1-4, with 8 bases identical to TRBD1. This CDR3 has 15 residues. Germline CDR1 and CDR2: SGDLS and YYNGEE. The junction had 5 bases not matched to a gene; V was cut back by 2 bases and J by 5 bases.

CDR3 region: CASSFTWDLDYGYTF. CDR3 in DNA: TGTGCCAGCAGCTTCACGTGGGATCTGGACTATGGCTACACCTTC. The chain carries TRBV11-2 and TRBJ1-2; D unclear. V lost 3 bases, J lost 3 bases, and 14 bases lay in between. The CDR3 has 15 residues. CDR1 SGHAT and CDR2 FQNNGV come from the germline V gene.

The chain carries TRBV10-3 and TRBJ2-7; 7 bases agree with TRBD1. Trimming took 3 bases from V and 0 from J; bases not matched to a gene: 8. The CDR3 consists of 16 residues. From germline, CDR1 is ENHRY and CDR2 SYGVKD. CDR3 bases: TGTGCCATCAGTGAAGGGGGACAGTGGAGCTCCTACGAGCAGTACTTC. Protein product: CAISEGGQWSSYEQYF.

This clone showed up just once. This chain connects TRBV9 to TRBJ1-6; D unresolved. The CDR3 runs to 18 residues. Trimming stripped 3 bases from V and 4 bases from J, with 20 bases between. The germline V gene encodes CDR1 SGDLS and CDR2 YYNGEE. The DNA for the CDR3 is TGTGCCAGCAGCGCCATGCGAATACGGGATCTGTATAATTCACCCCTCCACTTT. Its protein product is CASSAMRIRDLYNSPLHF.

The chain joins TRBV6-5 to TRBJ1-2; the D is unclear. CDR3 length equals 13 residues. From germline, CDR1 is MNHEY and CDR2 SVGAGI. The V and J ends lost 8 bases and 4 bases respectively, with 14 bases between them. The CDR3 protein is CASHLNGPYGYTF. DNA of the CDR3: TGTGCCAGCCACCTGAACGGCCCCTATGGCTACACCTTC.

The rearrangement links TRBV5-1 to TRBJ1-4, with TRBD1 matching 8 bases. J lost 8 bases, V lost 4 bases, and 7 bases had no gene match. This CDR3 is built from 14 residues. Germline V gene lookup returns CDR1 SGHRS and CDR2 YFSETQ. The chain's CDR3 is CASSHRDRTEKLFF. DNA for the CDR3: TGCGCCAGCAGCCACCGGGACAGGACCGAAAAACTGTTTTTT. The full variable domain, its missing parts supplied by reference TRBV5-1 and TRBJ1-4, is KAGVTQTPRYLIKTRGQQVTLSCSPISGHRSVSWYQQTPGQGLQFLFEYFSETQRNKGNFPGRFSGRQFSNSRSEMNVSTLELGDSALYLCASSHRDRTEKLFFGSGTQLSVL.

This chain links TRBV10-1 with TRBJ2-1, with D perhaps matching TRBD2 (5 bases). Germline values: CDR1 WNHNN, CDR2 SYGVQD (reference sequence). This CDR3 has 15 amino acids. V was cut by 3 bases and J by 0 bases, with 9 bases left in between. In DNA, the CDR3 is TGCGCCAGCAGTGACATCCGGGACTCCTACAATGAGCAGTTCTTC. This translates into CASSDIRDSYNEQFF.

This chain joins TRBV24-1 and TRBJ1-1, with D unresolved. V was shortened by 0 bases and J by 3 bases, with 19 bases between the two germline ends. The CDR3 is 18 residues long. Germline V gene data show CDR1 as KGHDR and CDR2 as SFDVKD. In DNA, the CDR3 is TGTGCCACCAGTGATTTGGATAATTGTAGAGCGATTTACACTGAAGCTTTCTTT. Its protein is CATSDLDNCRAIYTEAFF.

J is TRBJ2-7 and V is TRBV7-2; 7 bases match TRBD1. The CDR3 contains 16 residues. V shed 0 bases and J 3 bases; nucleotides not matched to a gene: 8. In germline, CDR1 is SGHTA, CDR2 FQGNSA. CDR3 sequence reads: CASSLAGDSPVYEQYF. The CDR3 bases are TGTGCCAGCAGCTTAGCGGGGGACAGCCCAGTCTACGAGCAGTACTTC.

The rearrangement uses TRBV3-1 (or the pseudogene TRBV3-2) and TRBJ2-1; 7 bases line up with TRBD2. This CDR3 spans 16 amino acids. Germline CDR1 and CDR2: LGHDT and YNNKEL (reference sequence). The J segment lost 4 bases and the V segment lost 3 bases, leaving 9 bases of the junction unmatched. The CDR3 DNA reads as TGTGCCAGCAGCCAGGCGCGGGCGGGAGCGTACAATGAGCAGTTCTTC. Its translation is CASSQARAGAYNEQFF.

This chain uses TRBV7-8 with TRBJ1-4; D unresolved. The CDR3 extends over 14 amino acids. Germline CDR1 SGHVS, CDR2 FQNEAQ. V was pared by 5 bases and J by 0 bases, with 7 bases between. The CDR3 reads CASSRIATNEKLFF. The CDR3 coding sequence is TGTGCCAGCAGCCGGATTGCAACTAATGAAAAACTGTTTTTT.

The V and J genes are TRBV5-1 and TRBJ2-1; 10 bases match TRBD2. CDR1 and CDR2 from the germline V gene are SGHRS and YFSETQ. This CDR3 has 14 residues. J lost 7 bases, V lost 2 bases, and 3 bases had no gene match. The DNA of the CDR3 is TGCGCCAGCAGCTTAAGGACTAGCGGTAATGAGCAGTTCTTC. Its protein is CASSLRTSGNEQFF. The full variable domain, its missing parts supplied by reference TRBV5-1 and TRBJ2-1, is KAGVTQTPRYLIKTRGQQVTLSCSPISGHRSVSWYQQTPGQGLQFLFEYFSETQRNKGNFPGRFSGRQFSNSRSEMNVSTLELGDSALYLCASSLRTSGNEQFFGPGTRLTVL.